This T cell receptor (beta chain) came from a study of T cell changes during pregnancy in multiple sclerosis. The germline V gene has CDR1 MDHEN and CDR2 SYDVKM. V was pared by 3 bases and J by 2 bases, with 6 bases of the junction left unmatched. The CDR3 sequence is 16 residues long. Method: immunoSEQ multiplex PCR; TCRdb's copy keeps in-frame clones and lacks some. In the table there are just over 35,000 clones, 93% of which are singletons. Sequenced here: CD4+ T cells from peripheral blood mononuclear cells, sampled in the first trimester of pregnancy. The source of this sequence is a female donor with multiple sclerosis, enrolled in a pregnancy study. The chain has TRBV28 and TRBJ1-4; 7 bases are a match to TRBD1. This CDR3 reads CASSFMTGRTNEKLFF. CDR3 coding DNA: TGTGCCAGCAGTTTCATGACAGGGAGGACTAATGAAAAACTGTTTTTT. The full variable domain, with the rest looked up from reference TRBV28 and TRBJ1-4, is DVKVTQSSRYLVKRTGEKVFLECVQDMDHENMFWYRQDPGLGLRLIYFSYDVKMKEKGDIPEGYSVSREKKERFSLILESASTNQTSMYLCASSFMTGRTNEKLFFGSGTQLSVL.